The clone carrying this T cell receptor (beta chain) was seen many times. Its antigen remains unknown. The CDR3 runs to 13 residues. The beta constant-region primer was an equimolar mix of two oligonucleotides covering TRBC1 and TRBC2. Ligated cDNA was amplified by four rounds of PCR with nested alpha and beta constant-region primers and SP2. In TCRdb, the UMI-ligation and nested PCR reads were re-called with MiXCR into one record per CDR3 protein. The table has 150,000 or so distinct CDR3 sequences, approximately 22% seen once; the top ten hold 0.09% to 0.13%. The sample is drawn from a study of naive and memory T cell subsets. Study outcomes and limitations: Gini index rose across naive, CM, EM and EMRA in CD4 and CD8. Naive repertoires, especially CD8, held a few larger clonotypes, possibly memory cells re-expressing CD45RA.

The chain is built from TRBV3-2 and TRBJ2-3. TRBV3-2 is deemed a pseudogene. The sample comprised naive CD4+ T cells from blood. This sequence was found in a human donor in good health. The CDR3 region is CASSQGSADTQYF. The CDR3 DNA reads TGTGCCAGCAGCCAAGGGTCTGCAGATACGCAGTATTTT.